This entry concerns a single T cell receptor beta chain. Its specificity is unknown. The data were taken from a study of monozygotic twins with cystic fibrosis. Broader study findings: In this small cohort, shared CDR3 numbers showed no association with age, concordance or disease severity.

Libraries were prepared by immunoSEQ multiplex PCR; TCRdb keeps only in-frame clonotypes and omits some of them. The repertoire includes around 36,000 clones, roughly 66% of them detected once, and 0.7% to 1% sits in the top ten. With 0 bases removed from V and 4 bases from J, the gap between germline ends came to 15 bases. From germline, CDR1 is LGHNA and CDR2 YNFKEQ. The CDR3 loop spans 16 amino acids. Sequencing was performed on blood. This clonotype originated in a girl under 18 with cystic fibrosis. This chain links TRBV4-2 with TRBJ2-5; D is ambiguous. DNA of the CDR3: TGTGCCAGCAGCCAAGAAGGCAGCGTCGGGCGAGAGACCCAGTACTTC. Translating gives CASSQEGSVGRETQYF.